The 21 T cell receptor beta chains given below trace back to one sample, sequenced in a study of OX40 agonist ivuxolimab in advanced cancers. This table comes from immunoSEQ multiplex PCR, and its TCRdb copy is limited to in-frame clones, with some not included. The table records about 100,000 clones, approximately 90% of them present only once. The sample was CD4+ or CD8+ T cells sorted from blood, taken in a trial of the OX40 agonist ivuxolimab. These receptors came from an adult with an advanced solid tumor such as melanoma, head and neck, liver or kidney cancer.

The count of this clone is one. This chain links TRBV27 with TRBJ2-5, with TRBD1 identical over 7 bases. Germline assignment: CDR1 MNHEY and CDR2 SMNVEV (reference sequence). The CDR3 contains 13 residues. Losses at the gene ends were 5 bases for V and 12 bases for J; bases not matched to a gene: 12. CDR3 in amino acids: CASSDRVATRKYF. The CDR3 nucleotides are TGTGCCAGCAGTGACAGGGTTGCGACGAGGAAGTACTTC.

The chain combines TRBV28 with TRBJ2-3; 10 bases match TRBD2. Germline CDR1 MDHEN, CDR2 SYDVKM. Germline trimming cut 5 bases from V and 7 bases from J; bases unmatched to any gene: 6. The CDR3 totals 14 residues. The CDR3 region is CASSASGRSHTQYF. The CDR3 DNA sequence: TGTGCCAGCAGTGCTAGCGGGAGATCACATACGCAGTATTTT.

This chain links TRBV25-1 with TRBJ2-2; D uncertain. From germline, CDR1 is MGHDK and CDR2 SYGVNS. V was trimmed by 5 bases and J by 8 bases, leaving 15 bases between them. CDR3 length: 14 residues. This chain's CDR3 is CASSPTDGPGELFF. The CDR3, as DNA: TGTGCCAGCAGTCCTACAGACGGACCGGGGGAGCTGTTTTTT.

CDR3 coding DNA: TGTGCCAGCAGCCGGCTAGCTACTAGCGGGAGTGTAAATGAGCAGTTCTTC. It specifies CASSRLATSGSVNEQFF. The gene calls are TRBV7-9 and TRBJ2-1; TRBD2 agrees at 11 bases. This CDR3 spans 17 amino acids. Germline V gene data show CDR1 as SEHNR and CDR2 as FQNEAQ (reference sequence). J lost 7 bases, V lost 5 bases, and 13 bases had no gene match.

The CDR3 spells CAISESGAQETQYF. The CDR3 bases are TGTGCCATCAGTGAGTCCGGGGCCCAAGAGACCCAGTACTTC. The chain links TRBV10-3 to TRBJ2-5, with D perhaps being TRBD1 or TRBD2 (5 bases each). There are 14 residues in the CDR3. Trimming removed 0 bases from V and 1 base from J, with 6 bases in between. Germline values: CDR1 ENHRY, CDR2 SYGVKD.

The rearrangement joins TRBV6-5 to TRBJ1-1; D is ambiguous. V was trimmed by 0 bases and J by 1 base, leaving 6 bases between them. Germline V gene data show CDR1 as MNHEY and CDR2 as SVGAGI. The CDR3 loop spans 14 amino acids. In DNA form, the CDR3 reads TGTGCCAGCAGTTACTCTTTATGGAACACTGAAGCTTTCTTT. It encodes CASSYSLWNTEAFF.

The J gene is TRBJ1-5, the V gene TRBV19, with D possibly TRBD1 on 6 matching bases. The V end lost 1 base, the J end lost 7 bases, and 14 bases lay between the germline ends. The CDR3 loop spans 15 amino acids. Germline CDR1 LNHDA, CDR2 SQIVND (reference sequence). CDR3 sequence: CASSIARGGQQPQHF. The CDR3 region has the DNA TGTGCCAGTAGTATAGCCCGAGGGGGACAACAGCCCCAGCATTTT.

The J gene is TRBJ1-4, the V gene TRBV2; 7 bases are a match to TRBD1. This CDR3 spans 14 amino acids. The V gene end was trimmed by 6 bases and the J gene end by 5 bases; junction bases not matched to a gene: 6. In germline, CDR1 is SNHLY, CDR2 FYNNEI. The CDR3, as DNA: TGTGCCAGCAGGACCGGGACAGACAATGAAAAACTGTTTTTT. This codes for CASRTGTDNEKLFF.

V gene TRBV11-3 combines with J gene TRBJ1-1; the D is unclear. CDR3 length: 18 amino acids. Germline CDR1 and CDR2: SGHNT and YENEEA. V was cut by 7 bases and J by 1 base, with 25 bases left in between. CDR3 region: CASTSTKQPNRRNTEAFF. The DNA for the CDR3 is TGTGCCAGCACCTCCACGAAGCAGCCAAATCGGAGGAACACTGAAGCTTTCTTT. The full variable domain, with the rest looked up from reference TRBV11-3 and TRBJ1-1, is EAGVVQSPRYKIIEKKQPVAFWCNPISGHNTLYWYLQNLGQGPELLIRYENEEAVDDSQLPKDRFSAERLKGVDSTLKIQPAELGDSAVYLCASTSTKQPNRRNTEAFFGQGTRLTVV.

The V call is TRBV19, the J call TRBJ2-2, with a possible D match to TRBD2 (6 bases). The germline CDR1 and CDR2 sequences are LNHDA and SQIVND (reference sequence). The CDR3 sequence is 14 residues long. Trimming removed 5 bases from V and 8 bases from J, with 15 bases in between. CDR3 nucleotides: TGTGCCAGTAGTTCAGCGGGCTCCCTTGGGGAGCTGTTTTTT. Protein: CASSSAGSLGELFF.

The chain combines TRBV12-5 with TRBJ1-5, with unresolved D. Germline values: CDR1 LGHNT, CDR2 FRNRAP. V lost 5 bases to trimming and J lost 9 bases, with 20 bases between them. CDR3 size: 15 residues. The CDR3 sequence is CASGLEGTRQAPQHF. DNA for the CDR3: TGTGCTAGTGGTCTAGAGGGTACACGTCAAGCGCCCCAGCATTTT.

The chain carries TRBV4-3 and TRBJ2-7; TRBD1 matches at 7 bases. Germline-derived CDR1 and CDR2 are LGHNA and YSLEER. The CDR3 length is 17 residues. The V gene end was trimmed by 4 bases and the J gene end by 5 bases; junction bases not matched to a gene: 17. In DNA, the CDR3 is TGCGCCAGCAGCCCCAGAGGGGTACCGACAGGGTTCCACGAGCAGTACTTC. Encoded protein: CASSPRGVPTGFHEQYF.

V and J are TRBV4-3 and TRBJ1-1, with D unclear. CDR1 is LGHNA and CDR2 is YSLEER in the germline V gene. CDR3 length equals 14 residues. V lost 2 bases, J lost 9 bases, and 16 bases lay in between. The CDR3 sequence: CASSQLGSSLKAFF. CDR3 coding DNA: TGCGCCAGCAGCCAACTGGGTTCTTCTCTGAAAGCTTTCTTT.

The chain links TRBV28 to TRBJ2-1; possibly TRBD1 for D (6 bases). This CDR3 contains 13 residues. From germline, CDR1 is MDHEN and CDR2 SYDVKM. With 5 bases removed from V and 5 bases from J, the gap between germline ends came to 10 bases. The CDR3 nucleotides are TGTGCCAGCAGTCAGGACAGCAACAATGAGCAGTTCTTC. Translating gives CASSQDSNNEQFF.

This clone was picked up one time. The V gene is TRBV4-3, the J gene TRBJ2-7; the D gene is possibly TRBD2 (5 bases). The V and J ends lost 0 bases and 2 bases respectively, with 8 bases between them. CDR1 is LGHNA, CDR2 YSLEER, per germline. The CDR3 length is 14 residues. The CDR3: CASSQDEGTYEQYF. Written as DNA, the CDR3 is TGCGCCAGCAGCCAAGATGAGGGTACCTACGAGCAGTACTTC.

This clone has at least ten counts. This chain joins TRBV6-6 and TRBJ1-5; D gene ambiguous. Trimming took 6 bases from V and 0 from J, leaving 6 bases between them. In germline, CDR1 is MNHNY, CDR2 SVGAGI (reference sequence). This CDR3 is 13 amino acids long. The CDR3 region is CASRSDSNQPQHF. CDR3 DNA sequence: TGTGCCAGCAGATCCGATAGCAATCAGCCCCAGCATTTT.

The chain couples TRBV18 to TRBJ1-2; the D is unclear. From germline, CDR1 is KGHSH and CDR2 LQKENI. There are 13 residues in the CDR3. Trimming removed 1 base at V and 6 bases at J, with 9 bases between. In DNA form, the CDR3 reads TGTGCCAGCTCACCACGACGGGGTGATGGCTACACCTTC. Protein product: CASSPRRGDGYTF.

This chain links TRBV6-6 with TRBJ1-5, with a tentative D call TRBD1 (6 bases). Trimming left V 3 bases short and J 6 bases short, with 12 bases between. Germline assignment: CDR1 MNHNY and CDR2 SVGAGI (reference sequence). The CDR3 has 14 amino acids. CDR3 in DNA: TGTGCCAGCAGTTATGCACAGGGCCGTCAGCCCCAGCATTTT. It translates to CASSYAQGRQPQHF.

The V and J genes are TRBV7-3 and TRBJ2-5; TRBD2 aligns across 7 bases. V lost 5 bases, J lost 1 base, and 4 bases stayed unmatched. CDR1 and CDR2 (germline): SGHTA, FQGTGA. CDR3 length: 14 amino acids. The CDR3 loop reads CASSRTSSQETQYF. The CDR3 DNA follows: TGTGCCAGCAGCCGGACTAGTTCCCAAGAGACCCAGTACTTC. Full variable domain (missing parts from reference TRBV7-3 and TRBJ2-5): GAGVSQTPSNKVTEKGKYVELRCDPISGHTALYWYRQSLGQGPEFLIYFQGTGAADDSGLPNDRFFAVRPEGSVSTLKIQRTERGDSAVYLCASSRTSSQETQYFGPGTRLLVL.

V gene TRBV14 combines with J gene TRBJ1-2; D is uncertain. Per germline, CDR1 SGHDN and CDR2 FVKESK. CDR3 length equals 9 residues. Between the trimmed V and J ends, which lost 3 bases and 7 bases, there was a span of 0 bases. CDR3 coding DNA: TGTGCCAGCAGCCATGGCTACACCTTC. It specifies CASSHGYTF. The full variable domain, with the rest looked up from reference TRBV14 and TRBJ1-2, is EAGVTQFPSHSVIEKGQTVTLRCDPISGHDNLYWYRRVMGKEIKFLLHFVKESKQDESGMPNNRFLAERTGGTYSTLKVQPAELEDSGVYFCASSHGYTFGSGTRLTVV.

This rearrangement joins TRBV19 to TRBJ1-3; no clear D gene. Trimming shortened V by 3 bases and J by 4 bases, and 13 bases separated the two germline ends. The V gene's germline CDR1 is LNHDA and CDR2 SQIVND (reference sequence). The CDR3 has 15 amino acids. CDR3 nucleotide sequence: TGTGCCAGTAGTATCGGCCCACAAGCAGGAAACACCATATATTTT. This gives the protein CASSIGPQAGNTIYF.